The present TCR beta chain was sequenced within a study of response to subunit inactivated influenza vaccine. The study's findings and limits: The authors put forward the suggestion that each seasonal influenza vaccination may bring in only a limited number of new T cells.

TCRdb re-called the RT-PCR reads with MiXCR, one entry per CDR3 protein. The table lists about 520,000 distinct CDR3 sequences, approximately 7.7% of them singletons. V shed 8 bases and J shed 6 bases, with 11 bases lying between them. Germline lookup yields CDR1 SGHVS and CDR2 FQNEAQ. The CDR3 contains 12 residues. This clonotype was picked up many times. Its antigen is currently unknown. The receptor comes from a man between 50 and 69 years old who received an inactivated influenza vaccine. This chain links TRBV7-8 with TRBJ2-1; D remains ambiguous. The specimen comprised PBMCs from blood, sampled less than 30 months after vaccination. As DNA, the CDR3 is TGTGCCAGCGGAAGTCCAGGCAATGAGCAGTTCTTC. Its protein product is CASGSPGNEQFF. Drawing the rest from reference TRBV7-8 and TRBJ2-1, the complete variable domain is GAGVSQSPRYKVAKRGQDVALRCDPISGHVSLFWYQQALGQGPEFLTYFQNEAQLDKSGLPSDRFFAERPEGSVSTLKIQRTQQEDSAVYLCASGSPGNEQFFGPGTRLTVL.